The following is a T cell receptor (beta chain) sequence with its context. This record belongs to a study of blood T cell repertoires in COVID-19. About the study: Acute and convalescent COVID-19 specimens originated in the United States, Italy and Spain. Sources were T cells, B-cell-depleted T cells, or PBMCs; the material itself was cDNA or gDNA.

Germline lookup yields CDR1 GTSNPN and CDR2 SVGIG (reference sequence). Trimming removed 5 bases from V and 7 bases from J; junction bases left unmatched: 10. The CDR3 extends over 13 amino acids. Under the authors' procedure: Amplification of reference gene primers provided the estimated nucleated cell counts. Clones were sequenced by immunoSEQ multiplex PCR, and TCRdb holds only the in-frame ones, with some missing. V, J and clone size were drawn from that table, and D and trimming were deduced from the DNA. Of roughly 120,000 clones in the sample, more than 60% were seen once. The specimen was peripheral blood. The origin of this receptor is a man between 65 and 79 years old with acute or convalescent COVID-19. The chain uses TRBV30 and TRBJ1-2; 7 positions match TRBD1. CDR3 DNA: TGTGCCTGGGAGCCCAGGGGGTTCTTTGGCTACACCTTC. It yields the protein CAWEPRGFFGYTF. Variable domain in full (rest from reference TRBV30 and TRBJ1-2): SQTIHQWPATLVQPVGSPLSLECTVEGTSNPNLYWYRQAAGRGLQLLFYSVGIGQISSEVPQNLSASRPQDRQFILSSKKLLLSDSGFYLCAWEPRGFFGYTFGSGTRLTVV.